This T cell receptor (beta chain) was observed in a study of PD-1 blockade in classical Hodgkin lymphoma. Study-level findings and limits: Some patients began nivolumab under 1 year after ASCT. These patients were excluded from later analyses.

Note on this clone: No antigen is known for it. One end of the junction does not line up with germline, which may come from a read error. This specimen includes other DNA sequences encoding the same CDR3.

All trial patients relapsed after autologous stem cell transplantation. Measured with immunoSEQ multiplex PCR; TCRdb has only the in-frame clones, and not every one. This sample has around 20,000 clones, with 80% to 90% found just once. The CDR3 is 17 amino acids. Germline assignment: CDR1 SGHTS and CDR2 YDEGEE. This chain joins TRBV5-8 and TRBJ1-1, with 7 bases identical to TRBD1. The sample consisted of peripheral blood mononuclear cells (PBMCs), taken before the second cycle of nivolumab. The source of this sequence is a human donor with classical Hodgkin lymphoma. In DNA, the CDR3 is TGTGCCAGCAGCTTGAGGGGGCAGGGCCCCATGAACACTGAAGCCTTCTTT. This sequence encodes CASSLRGQGPMNTEAFF.